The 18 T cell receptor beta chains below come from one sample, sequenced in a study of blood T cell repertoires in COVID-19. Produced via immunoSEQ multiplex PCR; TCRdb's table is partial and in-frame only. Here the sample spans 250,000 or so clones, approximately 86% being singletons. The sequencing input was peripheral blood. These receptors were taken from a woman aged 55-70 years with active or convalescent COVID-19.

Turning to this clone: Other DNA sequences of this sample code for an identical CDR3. CDR3 nucleotides: TGCGCCAGCAGCTTGGTAGCGGGAGGTTACAATGAGCAGTTCTTC. Its protein product is CASSLVAGGYNEQFF. The chain carries TRBV5-1 and TRBJ2-1; TRBD2 aligns across 10 bases. The CDR3 has 15 amino acids. CDR1 is SGHRS and CDR2 is YFSETQ in the germline V gene. Trimming at V came to 0 bases and at J to 4 bases, leaving 1 base not matched to a gene. Supplemented by reference TRBV5-1 and TRBJ2-1, the full variable domain reads KAGVTQTPRYLIKTRGQQVTLSCSPISGHRSVSWYQQTPGQGLQFLFEYFSETQRNKGNFPGRFSGRQFSNSRSEMNVSTLELGDSALYLCASSLVAGGYNEQFFGPGTRLTVL.

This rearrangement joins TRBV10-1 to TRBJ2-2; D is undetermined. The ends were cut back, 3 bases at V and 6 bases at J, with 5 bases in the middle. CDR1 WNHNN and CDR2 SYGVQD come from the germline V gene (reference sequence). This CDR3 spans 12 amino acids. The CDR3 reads CASSDFSGELFF. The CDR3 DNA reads TGCGCCAGCAGTGACTTTTCCGGGGAGCTGTTTTTT.

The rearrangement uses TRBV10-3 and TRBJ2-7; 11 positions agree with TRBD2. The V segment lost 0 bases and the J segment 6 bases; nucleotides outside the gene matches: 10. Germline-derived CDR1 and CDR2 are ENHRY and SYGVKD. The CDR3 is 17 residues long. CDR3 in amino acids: CAISESLTSGGGLEQYF. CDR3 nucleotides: TGTGCCATCAGTGAGTCCCTTACTAGCGGGGGTGGCCTCGAGCAGTACTTC.

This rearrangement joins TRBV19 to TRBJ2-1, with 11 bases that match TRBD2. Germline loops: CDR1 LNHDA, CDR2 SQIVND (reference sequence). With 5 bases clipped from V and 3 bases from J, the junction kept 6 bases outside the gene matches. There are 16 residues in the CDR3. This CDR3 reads CASSLTGLADYNEQFF. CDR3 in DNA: TGTGCCAGTAGTCTTACGGGACTAGCGGACTACAATGAGCAGTTCTTC. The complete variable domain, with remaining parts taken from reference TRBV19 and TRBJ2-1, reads DGGITQSPKYLFRKEGQNVTLSCEQNLNHDAMYWYRQDPGQGLRLIYYSQIVNDFQKGDIAEGYSVSREKKESFPLTVTSAQKNPTAFYLCASSLTGLADYNEQFFGPGTRLTVL.

CDR3 residues: CATSSSVSGNTEAFF. DNA for the CDR3: TGTGCCACCAGCAGTTCGGTTTCGGGGAACACTGAAGCTTTCTTT. The gene calls are TRBV15 and TRBJ1-1, with no clear D. In germline, CDR1 is LNHNV, CDR2 YYDKDF (reference sequence). CDR3 length equals 15 residues. V was clipped by 3 bases and J by 1 base, with 12 bases between them.

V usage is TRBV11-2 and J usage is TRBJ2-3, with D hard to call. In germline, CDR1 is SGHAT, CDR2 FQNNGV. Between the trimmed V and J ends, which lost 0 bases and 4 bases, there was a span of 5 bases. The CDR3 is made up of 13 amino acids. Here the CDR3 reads CASSLDQADTQYF. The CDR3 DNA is TGTGCCAGCAGCTTAGATCAGGCAGATACGCAGTATTTT.

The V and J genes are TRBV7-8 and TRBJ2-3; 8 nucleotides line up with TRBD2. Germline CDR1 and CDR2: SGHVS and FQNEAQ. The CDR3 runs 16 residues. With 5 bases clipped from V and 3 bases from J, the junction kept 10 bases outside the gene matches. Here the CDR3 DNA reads TGTGCCAGCAGCCCCTACGGGGGGGGCCGAACAGATACGCAGTATTTT. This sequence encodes CASSPYGGGRTDTQYF.

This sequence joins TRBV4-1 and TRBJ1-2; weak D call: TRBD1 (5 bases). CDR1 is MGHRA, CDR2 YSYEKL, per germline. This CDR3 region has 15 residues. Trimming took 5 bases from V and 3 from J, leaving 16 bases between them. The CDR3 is CASSSNPPGYYGYTF. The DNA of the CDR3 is TGCGCCAGCAGCTCCAACCCCCCAGGGTACTATGGCTACACCTTC.

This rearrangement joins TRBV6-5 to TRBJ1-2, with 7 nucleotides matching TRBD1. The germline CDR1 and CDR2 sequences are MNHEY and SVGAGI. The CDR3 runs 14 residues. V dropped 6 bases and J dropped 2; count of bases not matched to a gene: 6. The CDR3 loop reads CASRAQGQNYGYTF. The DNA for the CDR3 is TGTGCCAGCAGGGCCCAGGGACAGAACTATGGCTACACCTTC.

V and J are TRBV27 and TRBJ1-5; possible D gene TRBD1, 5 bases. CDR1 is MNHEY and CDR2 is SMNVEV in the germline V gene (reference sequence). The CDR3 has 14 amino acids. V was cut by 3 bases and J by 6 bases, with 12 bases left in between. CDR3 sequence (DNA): TGTGCCAGCAGTTTTGCCAGCGGGGGTCAGCCCCAGCATTTT. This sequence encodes CASSFASGGQPQHF.

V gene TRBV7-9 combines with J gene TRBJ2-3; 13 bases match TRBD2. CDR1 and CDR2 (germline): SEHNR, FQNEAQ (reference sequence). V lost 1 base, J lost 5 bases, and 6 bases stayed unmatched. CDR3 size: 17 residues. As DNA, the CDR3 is TGTGCCAGCAGCTTAGATGGACTAGCGGGGGATGAAGATACGCAGTATTTT. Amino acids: CASSLDGLAGDEDTQYF.

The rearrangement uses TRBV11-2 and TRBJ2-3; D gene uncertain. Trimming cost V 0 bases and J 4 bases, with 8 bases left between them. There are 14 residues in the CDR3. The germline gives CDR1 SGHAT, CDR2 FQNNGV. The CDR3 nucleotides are TGTGCCAGCAGCTTAGATCGGCTAGCAGATACGCAGTATTTT. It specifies CASSLDRLADTQYF.

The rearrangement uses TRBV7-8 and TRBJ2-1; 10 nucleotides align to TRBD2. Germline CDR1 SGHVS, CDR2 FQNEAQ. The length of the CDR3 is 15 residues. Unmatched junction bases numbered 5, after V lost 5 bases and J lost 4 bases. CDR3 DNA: TGTGCCAGCAGCCGAGGACTAGCGGCGTACAATGAGCAGTTCTTC. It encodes CASSRGLAAYNEQFF.

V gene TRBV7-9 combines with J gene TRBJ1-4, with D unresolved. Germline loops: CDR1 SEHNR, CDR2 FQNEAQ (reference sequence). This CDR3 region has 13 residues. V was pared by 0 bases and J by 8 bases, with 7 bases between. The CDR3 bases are TGTGCCAGCAGCTTAGCACAGAACGAAAAACTGTTTTTT. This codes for CASSLAQNEKLFF.

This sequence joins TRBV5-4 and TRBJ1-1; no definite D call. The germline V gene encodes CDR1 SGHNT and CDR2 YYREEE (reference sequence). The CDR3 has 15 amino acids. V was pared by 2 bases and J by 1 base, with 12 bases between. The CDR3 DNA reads TGTGCCAGCAGCTTATTCGCGCAAGCGAACACTGAAGCTTTCTTT. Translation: CASSLFAQANTEAFF.

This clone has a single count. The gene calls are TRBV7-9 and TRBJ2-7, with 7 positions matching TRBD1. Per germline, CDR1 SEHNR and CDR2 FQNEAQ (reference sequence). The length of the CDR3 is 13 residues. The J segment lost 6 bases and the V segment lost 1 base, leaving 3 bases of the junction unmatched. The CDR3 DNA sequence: TGTGCCAGCAGCTTAGAGGGGGCGGGCGAGCAGTACTTC. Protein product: CASSLEGAGEQYF.

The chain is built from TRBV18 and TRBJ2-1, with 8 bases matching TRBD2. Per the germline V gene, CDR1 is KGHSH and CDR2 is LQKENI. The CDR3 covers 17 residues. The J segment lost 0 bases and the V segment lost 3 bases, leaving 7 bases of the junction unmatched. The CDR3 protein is CASSPPGGGFSYNEQFF. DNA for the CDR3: TGTGCCAGCTCACCGCCGGGGGGGGGCTTCTCCTACAATGAGCAGTTCTTC.

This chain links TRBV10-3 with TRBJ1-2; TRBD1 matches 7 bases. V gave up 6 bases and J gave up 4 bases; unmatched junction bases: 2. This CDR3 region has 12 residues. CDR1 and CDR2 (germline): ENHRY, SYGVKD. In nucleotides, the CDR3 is TGTGCCATCAGGGGGGACAGCTATGGCTACACCTTC. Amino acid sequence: CAIRGDSYGYTF.